This TCR beta chain was documented in a study of shared T cell receptors in the human thymus. The CDR3 sequence is 16 residues long. Germline CDR1 is KGHSY and CDR2 is FQNENV. The V end lost 3 bases, the J end lost 2 bases, and 16 bases lay between the germline ends. Repertoires were generated with immunoSEQ multiplex PCR, while TCRdb's copy carries only in-frame clones and drops some. Of approximately 400,000 clones listed, 95% are singletons. This TCR was sampled from a human donor. Sequencing input: thymocytes. J is TRBJ2-5 and V is TRBV16, with D hard to call. The CDR3 loop is CASSQVHEAPQETQYF. CDR3 bases: TGTGCCAGCAGCCAGGTCCACGAGGCCCCACAAGAGACCCAGTACTTC.